This entry concerns a single TCR beta chain. This CDR3 has 13 residues. V lost 2 bases and J lost 10, with 15 bases in between. The germline gives CDR1 SGHNT, CDR2 YYREEE (reference sequence). This record comes from a study of blood T cell repertoires in COVID-19. Study-level background: Samples of COVID-19 (acute and convalescent) were obtained from the United States, Italy and Spain. The analysed material was cDNA or gDNA that came from T cells, B-cell-depleted T cells, or PBMCs.

In the authors' workflow: Cell counts per sample came from amplifying reference gene primers. The repertoire was sequenced with immunoSEQ multiplex PCR; TCRdb's copy has only in-frame clones and lacks some. The DNA was the basis for D and trimming; V, J and clone size are from that table. The top ten clones hold more than 8% of a sample with some 70,000 clones, nearly 90% of them seen once. The source is a man aged 45-60 years with active COVID-19. Sequencing used peripheral blood. The rearrangement links TRBV5-4 to TRBJ1-1; D gene ambiguous. This chain's CDR3 is CASSFGLSAGAFF. The DNA for the CDR3 is TGTGCCAGCAGCTTCGGACTCTCCGCGGGAGCTTTCTTT.